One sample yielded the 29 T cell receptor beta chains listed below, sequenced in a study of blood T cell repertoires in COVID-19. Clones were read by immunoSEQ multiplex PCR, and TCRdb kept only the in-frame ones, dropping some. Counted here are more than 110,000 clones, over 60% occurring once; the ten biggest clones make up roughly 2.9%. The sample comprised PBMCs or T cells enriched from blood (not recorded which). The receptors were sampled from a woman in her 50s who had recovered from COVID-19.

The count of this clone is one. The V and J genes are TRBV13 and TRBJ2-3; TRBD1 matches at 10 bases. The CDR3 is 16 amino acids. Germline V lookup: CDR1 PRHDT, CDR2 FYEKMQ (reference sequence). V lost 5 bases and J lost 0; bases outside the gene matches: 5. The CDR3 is CASSLRTGGSTDTQYF. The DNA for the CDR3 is TGTGCCAGCAGCCTCCGGACAGGGGGTAGCACAGATACGCAGTATTTT.

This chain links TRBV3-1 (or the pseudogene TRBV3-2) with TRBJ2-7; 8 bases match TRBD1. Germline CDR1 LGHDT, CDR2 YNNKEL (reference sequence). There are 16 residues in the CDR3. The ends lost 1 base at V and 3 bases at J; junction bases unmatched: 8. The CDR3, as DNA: TGTGCCAGCAGCCAAGCTGTCGACAGGGGAGACTACGAGCAGTACTTC. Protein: CASSQAVDRGDYEQYF.

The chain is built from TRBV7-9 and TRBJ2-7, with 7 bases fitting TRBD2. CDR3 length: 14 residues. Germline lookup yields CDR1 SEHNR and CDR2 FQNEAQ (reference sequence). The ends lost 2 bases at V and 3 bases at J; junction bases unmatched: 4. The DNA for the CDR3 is TGTGCCAGCAGCTTATCGGGCGGGGGCTACGAGCAGTACTTC. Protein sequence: CASSLSGGGYEQYF.

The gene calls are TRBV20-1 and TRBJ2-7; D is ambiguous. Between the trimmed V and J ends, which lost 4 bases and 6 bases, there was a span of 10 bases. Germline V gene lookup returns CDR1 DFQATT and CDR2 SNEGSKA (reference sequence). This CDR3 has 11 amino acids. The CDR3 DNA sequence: TGCAGTGCTACTTTTACGGGCGAGCAGTACTTC. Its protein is CSATFTGEQYF.

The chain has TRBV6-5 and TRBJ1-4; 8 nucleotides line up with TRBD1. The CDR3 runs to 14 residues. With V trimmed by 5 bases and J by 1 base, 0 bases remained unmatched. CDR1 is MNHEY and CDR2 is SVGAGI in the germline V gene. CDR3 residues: CASSTGGTNEKLFF. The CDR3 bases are TGTGCCAGCAGTACAGGGGGAACTAATGAAAAACTGTTTTTT.

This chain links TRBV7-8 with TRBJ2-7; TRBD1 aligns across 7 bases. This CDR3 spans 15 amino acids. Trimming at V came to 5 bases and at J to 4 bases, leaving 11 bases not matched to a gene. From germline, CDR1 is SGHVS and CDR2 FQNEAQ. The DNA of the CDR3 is TGTGCCAGCAGCCCGGGACAGCCCCTCGGGTACGAGCAGTACTTC. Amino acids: CASSPGQPLGYEQYF.

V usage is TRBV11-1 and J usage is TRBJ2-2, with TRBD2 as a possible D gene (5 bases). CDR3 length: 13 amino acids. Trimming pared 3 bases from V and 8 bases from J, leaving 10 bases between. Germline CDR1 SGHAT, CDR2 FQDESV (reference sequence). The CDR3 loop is CASSFRGLGELFF. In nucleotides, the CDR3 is TGTGCCAGCAGCTTCCGGGGTCTTGGGGAGCTGTTTTTT.

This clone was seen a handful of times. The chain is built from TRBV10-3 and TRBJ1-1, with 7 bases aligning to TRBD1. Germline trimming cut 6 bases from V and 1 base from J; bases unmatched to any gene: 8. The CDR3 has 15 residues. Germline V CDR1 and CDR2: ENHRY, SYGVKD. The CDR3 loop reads CAIRSTGLSNTEAFF. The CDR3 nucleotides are TGTGCCATCAGGTCGACAGGGCTCTCGAACACTGAAGCTTTCTTT.

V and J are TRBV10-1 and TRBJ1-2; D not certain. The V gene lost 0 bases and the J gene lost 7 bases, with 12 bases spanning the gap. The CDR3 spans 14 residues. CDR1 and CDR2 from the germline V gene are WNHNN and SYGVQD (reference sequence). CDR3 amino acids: CASSESGVLSGYTF. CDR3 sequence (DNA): TGCGCCAGCAGTGAGTCGGGAGTGTTGAGTGGCTACACCTTC.

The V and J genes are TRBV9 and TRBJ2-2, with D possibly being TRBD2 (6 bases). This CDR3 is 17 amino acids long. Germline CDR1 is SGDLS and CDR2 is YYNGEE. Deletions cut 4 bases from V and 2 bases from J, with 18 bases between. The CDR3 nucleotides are TGTGCCAGCAGCCCGGGACTGGGGGGAGGAAACACCGGGGAGCTGTTTTTT. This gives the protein CASSPGLGGGNTGELFF.

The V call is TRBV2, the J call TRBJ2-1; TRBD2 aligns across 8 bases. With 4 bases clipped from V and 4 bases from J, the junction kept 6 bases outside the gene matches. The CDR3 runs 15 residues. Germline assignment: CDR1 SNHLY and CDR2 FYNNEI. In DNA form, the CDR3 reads TGTGCCAGCAGTGGTTGGCTAGCGGGTTACAATGAGCAGTTCTTC. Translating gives CASSGWLAGYNEQFF.

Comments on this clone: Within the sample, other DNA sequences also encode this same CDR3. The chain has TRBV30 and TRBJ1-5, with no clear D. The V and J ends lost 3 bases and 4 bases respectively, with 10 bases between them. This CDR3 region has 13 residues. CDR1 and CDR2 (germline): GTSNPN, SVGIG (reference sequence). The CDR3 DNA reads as TGTGCCTGGAGCCGGGAGAGTAATCAGCCCCAGCATTTT. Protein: CAWSRESNQPQHF.

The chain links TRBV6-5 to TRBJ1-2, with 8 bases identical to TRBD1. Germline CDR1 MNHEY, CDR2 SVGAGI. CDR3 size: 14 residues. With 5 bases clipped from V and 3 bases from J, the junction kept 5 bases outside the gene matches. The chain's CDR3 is CASSRTGIHYGYTF. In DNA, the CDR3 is TGTGCCAGCAGTCGGACAGGGATACACTATGGCTACACCTTC.

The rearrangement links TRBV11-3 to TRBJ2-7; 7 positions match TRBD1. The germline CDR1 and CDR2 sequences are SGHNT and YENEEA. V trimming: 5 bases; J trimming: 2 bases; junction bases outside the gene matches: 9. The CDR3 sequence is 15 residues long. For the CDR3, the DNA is TGTGCCAGCAGCATCCCTAGACAGGGCGCCTACGAGCAGTACTTC. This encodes CASSIPRQGAYEQYF.

The CDR3 bases are TGTGCCAGCAGTCCCTCCTCGCGGGAGGCCTCCCCTAGCACAGATACGCAGTATTTT. It encodes CASSPSSREASPSTDTQYF. This rearrangement joins TRBV28 to TRBJ2-3, with 8 bases lining up with TRBD2. Germline V CDR1 and CDR2: MDHEN, SYDVKM. The ends lost 5 bases at V and 0 bases at J; junction bases unmatched: 16. The CDR3 has 19 amino acids.

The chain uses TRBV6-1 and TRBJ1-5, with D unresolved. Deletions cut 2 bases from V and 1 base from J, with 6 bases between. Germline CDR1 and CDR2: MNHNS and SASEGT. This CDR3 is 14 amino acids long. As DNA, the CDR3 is TGTGCCAGCAGTGAACTGGCCAGCAATCAGCCCCAGCATTTT. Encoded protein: CASSELASNQPQHF.

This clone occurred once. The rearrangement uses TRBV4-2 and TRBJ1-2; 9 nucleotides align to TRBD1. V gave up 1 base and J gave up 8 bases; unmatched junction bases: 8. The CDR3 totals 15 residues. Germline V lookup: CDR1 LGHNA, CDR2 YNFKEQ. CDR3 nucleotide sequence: TGTGCCAGCAGCCAAGCCGGGACAGGGACATCGGGCTACACCTTC. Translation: CASSQAGTGTSGYTF.

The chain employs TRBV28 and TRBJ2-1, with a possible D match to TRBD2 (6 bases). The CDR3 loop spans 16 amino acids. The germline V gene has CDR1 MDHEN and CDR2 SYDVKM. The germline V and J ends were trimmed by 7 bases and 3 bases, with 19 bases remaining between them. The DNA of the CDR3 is TGTGCCAGCAAGTCGGCGGGAAAAACGAGCTACAATGAGCAGTTCTTC. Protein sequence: CASKSAGKTSYNEQFF.

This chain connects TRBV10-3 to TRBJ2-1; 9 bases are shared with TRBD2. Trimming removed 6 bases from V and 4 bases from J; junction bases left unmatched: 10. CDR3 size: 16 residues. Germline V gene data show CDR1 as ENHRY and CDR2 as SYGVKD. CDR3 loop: CAIRAGVTSGYNEQFF. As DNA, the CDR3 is TGTGCCATCAGGGCAGGAGTGACTAGCGGATACAATGAGCAGTTCTTC.

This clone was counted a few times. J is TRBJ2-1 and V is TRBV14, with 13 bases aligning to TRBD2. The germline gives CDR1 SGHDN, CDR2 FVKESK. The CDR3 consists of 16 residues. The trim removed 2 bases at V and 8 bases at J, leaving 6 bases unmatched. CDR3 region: CASSQILAGGPHEQFF. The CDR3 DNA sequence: TGTGCCAGCAGCCAAATACTAGCGGGAGGGCCCCATGAGCAGTTCTTC.

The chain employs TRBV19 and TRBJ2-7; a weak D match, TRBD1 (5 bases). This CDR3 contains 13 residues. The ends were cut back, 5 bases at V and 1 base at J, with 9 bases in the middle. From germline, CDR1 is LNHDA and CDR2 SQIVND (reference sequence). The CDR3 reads CASSRQGSYEQYF. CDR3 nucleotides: TGTGCCAGTAGTCGGCAGGGATCCTACGAGCAGTACTTC.

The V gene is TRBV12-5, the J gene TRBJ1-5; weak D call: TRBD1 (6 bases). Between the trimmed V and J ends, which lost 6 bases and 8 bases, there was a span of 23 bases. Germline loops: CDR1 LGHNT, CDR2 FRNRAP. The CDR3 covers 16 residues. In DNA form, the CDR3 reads TGTGCTAGTGGCCTCACCCGACAGGCTACCACGGAGCCCCAGCATTTT. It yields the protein CASGLTRQATTEPQHF.

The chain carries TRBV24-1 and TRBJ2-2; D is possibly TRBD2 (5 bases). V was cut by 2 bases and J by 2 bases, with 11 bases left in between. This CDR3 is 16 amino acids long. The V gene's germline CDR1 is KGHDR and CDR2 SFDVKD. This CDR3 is CATSDSGGGNTGELFF. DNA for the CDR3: TGTGCCACCAGTGATTCTGGCGGAGGCAACACCGGGGAGCTGTTTTTT.

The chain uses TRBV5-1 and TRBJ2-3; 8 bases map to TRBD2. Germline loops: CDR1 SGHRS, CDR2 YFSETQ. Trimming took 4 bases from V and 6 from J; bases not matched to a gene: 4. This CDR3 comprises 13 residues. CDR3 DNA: TGCGCCAGCAGCATAAGCGGGAGTGATACGCAGTATTTT. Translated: CASSISGSDTQYF.

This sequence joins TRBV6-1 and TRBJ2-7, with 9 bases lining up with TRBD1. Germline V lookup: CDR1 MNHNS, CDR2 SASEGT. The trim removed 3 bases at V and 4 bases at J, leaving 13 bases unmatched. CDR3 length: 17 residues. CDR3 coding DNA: TGTGCCAGCAGTGAGAGAAACTGGTGGACAGGGGTTTACGAGCAGTACTTC. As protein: CASSERNWWTGVYEQYF.

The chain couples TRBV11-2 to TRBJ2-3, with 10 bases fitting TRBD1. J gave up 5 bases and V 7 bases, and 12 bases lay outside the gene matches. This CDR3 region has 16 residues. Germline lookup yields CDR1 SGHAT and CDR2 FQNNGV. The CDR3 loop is CASTPMGQGFRDTQYF. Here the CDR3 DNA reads TGTGCCAGCACCCCAATGGGACAGGGGTTTCGAGATACGCAGTATTTT.

DNA of the CDR3: TGTGCCAGCGGGAGGGCGGATACGCAGTATTTT. Its protein is CASGRADTQYF. V gene TRBV11-2 combines with J gene TRBJ2-3; 7 bases agree with TRBD2. V lost 8 bases and J lost 6; bases outside the gene matches: 2. Germline CDR1 and CDR2: SGHAT and FQNNGV. This CDR3 has 11 residues.

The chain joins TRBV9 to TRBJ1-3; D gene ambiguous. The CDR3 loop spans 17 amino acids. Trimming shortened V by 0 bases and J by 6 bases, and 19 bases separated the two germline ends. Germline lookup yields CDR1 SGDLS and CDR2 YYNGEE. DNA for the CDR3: TGTGCCAGCAGCGTAGGTCTAGTGACCCCCGGGGAAAACACCATATATTTT. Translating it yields CASSVGLVTPGENTIYF.

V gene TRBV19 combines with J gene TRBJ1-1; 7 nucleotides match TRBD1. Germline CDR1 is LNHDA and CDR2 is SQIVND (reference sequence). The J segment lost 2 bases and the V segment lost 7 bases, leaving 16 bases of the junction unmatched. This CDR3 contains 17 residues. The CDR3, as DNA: TGTGCCAGTACCCTTTACGCGGGTACAGGGGCTAACACTGAAGCTTTCTTT. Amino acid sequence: CASTLYAGTGANTEAFF.